What follows are 23 T cell receptor beta chains derived from one specimen sequenced in a study of shared clonotypes between healthy human individuals. Naive CD8 cells comprised CD45RO-negative, CCR7-positively selected cells, excluding terminally differentiated effector memory CD45RA+ cells. TCRdb keeps only in-frame clones here, not all; method: immunoSEQ multiplex PCR. The top ten clones hold under 0.3% of a sample with approximately 840,000 clones, 96% of them seen once. Source material: naive CD8+ T cells sorted from blood. These receptors were obtained from a man aged 25 to 40 in good health.

This rearrangement joins TRBV7-9 to TRBJ2-7; D perhaps matches TRBD2 (6 bases). V was pared by 6 bases and J by 7 bases, with 22 bases between. CDR3 size: 15 residues. Germline V gene sequence: CDR1 SEHNR, CDR2 FQNEAQ (reference sequence). CDR3 nucleotides: TGTGCCAGCAGATCTGCCCTTGGGACTTCGCGAGAGCAGTACTTC. Protein sequence: CASRSALGTSREQYF.

The chain couples TRBV19 to TRBJ2-1; TRBD2 aligns across 14 bases. After removal of 10 bases from V and 10 bases from J, the junction contained 18 bases not matched to a gene. The CDR3 spans 17 residues. Germline-derived CDR1 and CDR2 are LNHDA and SQIVND (reference sequence). CDR3 in amino acids: CATEGRLGTSGSLEQFF. The CDR3 DNA is TGTGCCACCGAAGGGCGTCTCGGGACTAGCGGGAGCTTGGAGCAGTTCTTC.

V usage is TRBV7-6 and J usage is TRBJ2-1; the D is unclear. V lost 1 base and J lost 5, with 9 bases in between. Germline V gene lookup returns CDR1 SGHVS and CDR2 FNYEAQ. This CDR3 comprises 14 residues. In DNA form, the CDR3 reads TGTGCCAGCAGCTTAGATGTCATCGACAATGAGCAGTTCTTC. This codes for CASSLDVIDNEQFF. The complete variable domain, with remaining parts taken from reference TRBV7-6 and TRBJ2-1, reads GAGVSQSPRYKVTKRGQDVALRCDPISGHVSLYWYRQALGQGPEFLTYFNYEAQQDKSGLPNDRFSAERPEGSISTLTIQRTEQRDSAMYRCASSLDVIDNEQFFGPGTRLTVL.

This rearrangement joins TRBV7-9 to TRBJ1-4; possible D gene TRBD1, 6 bases. Germline CDR1 and CDR2: SEHNR and FQNEAQ (reference sequence). The CDR3 length is 16 residues. The V gene lost 1 base and the J gene lost 8 bases, with 17 bases spanning the gap. The CDR3, as DNA: TGTGCCAGCAGCTTAGTGCCCGGGGGCGATAAGGAAAAACTGTTTTTT. It codes for CASSLVPGGDKEKLFF.

The chain links TRBV6-1 to TRBJ1-2; D not certain. This CDR3 spans 13 amino acids. The germline CDR1 and CDR2 sequences are MNHNS and SASEGT. The V and J ends lost 3 bases and 2 bases respectively, with 7 bases between them. The CDR3 protein is CASSEEINYGYTF. The CDR3 DNA reads TGTGCCAGCAGTGAGGAGATCAACTATGGCTACACCTTC.

The CDR3 region has the DNA TGTGCCAGCAGTGTGGGCCTCGGGTACGAGCAGTACTTC. Translated: CASSVGLGYEQYF. V and J are TRBV6-4 and TRBJ2-7, with D unresolved. From germline, CDR1 is MRHNA and CDR2 SNTAGT. Between the trimmed V and J ends, which lost 4 bases and 4 bases, there was a span of 11 bases. CDR3 length: 13 amino acids.

This clone was observed once. This sequence joins TRBV15 and TRBJ1-4, with TRBD1 identical over 7 bases. The CDR3 spans 17 residues. Germline CDR1 LNHNV, CDR2 YYDKDF (reference sequence). The junction had 11 bases not matched to a gene; V was cut back by 1 base and J by 6 bases. This chain's CDR3 is CATSRVTGTEGDEKLFF. The CDR3 coding sequence is TGTGCCACCAGCAGAGTTACCGGGACAGAAGGGGATGAAAAACTGTTTTTT.

V is TRBV19 and J is TRBJ1-5; unclear D gene. Germline-derived CDR1 and CDR2 are LNHDA and SQIVND (reference sequence). The CDR3 is 12 residues long. Trimming shortened V by 9 bases and J by 0 bases, and 6 bases separated the two germline ends. Here the CDR3 reads CASAYSNQPQHF. Written as DNA, the CDR3 is TGTGCCAGCGCATATAGCAATCAGCCCCAGCATTTT.

This clone was observed once. The V and J genes are TRBV4-1 and TRBJ1-2; D possibly corresponds to TRBD1 (5 bases). CDR3 length: 14 amino acids. Trimming cost V 1 base and J 3 bases, with 9 bases left between them. Germline V lookup: CDR1 MGHRA, CDR2 YSYEKL. The CDR3 loop is CASSQGTGYYGYTF. In nucleotides, the CDR3 is TGCGCCAGCAGCCAAGGAACAGGTTACTATGGCTACACCTTC.

This sequence joins TRBV4-1 and TRBJ1-1, with TRBD1 identical over 7 bases. CDR3 size: 14 residues. Germline CDR1 MGHRA, CDR2 YSYEKL. The J segment lost 14 bases and the V segment lost 0 bases, leaving 12 bases of the junction unmatched. The CDR3 spells CASSQEGQRAMLFF. The CDR3 nucleotides are TGCGCCAGCAGCCAAGAGGGACAGCGGGCCATGTTATTCTTT.

This clone was found once. The chain employs TRBV6-6 and TRBJ2-7; D is undetermined. Germline V gene lookup returns CDR1 MNHNY and CDR2 SVGAGI (reference sequence). The CDR3 spans 12 residues. The germline V and J ends were trimmed by 7 bases and 0 bases, with 7 bases remaining between them. In DNA, the CDR3 is TGTGCCAGCAAAGCCAGCTCCTACGAGCAGTACTTC. This gives the protein CASKASSYEQYF.

The chain uses TRBV28 and TRBJ2-7; 9 bases match TRBD2. Germline V lookup: CDR1 MDHEN, CDR2 SYDVKM. With V trimmed by 2 bases and J by 4 bases, 24 bases remained unmatched. The CDR3 runs to 21 residues. CDR3 nucleotides: TGTGCCAGCAGTTTAAAAGGTACGGGGGTTGGGGCTAGCGGGACTGCTTACGAGCAGTACTTC. Protein sequence: CASSLKGTGVGASGTAYEQYF.

This clone was detected only once. The chain joins TRBV19 to TRBJ2-3, with no clear D. Germline CDR1 and CDR2: LNHDA and SQIVND (reference sequence). There are 14 residues in the CDR3. V was pared by 3 bases and J by 4 bases, with 11 bases between. Written as DNA, the CDR3 is TGTGCCAGTAGTATCAATCCCACCGCAGATACGCAGTATTTT. It translates to CASSINPTADTQYF.

The genes are TRBV27 and TRBJ2-7, with D unclear. V was clipped by 5 bases and J by 2 bases, with 10 bases between them. The CDR3 contains 13 residues. CDR1 is MNHEY and CDR2 is SMNVEV in the germline V gene (reference sequence). The CDR3 sequence is CASSLLPTYEQYF. In DNA form, the CDR3 reads TGTGCCAGCAGTCTCCTACCTACCTACGAGCAGTACTTC.

This clone has only one observation. This chain uses TRBV7-2 with TRBJ2-2; D remains unclear. The CDR3 has 14 amino acids. The germline V and J ends were trimmed by 5 bases and 3 bases, with 10 bases remaining between them. In germline, CDR1 is SGHTA, CDR2 FQGNSA. The CDR3 sequence is CASSPPLDTGELFF. CDR3 DNA: TGTGCCAGCAGCCCACCCTTGGACACCGGGGAGCTGTTTTTT.

The chain employs TRBV7-9 and TRBJ1-2; 7 bases are a match to TRBD1. Germline V gives CDR1 SEHNR, CDR2 FQNEAQ (reference sequence). This CDR3 is built from 17 residues. The junction had 12 bases not matched to a gene; V was cut back by 0 bases and J by 5 bases. In DNA form, the CDR3 reads TGTGCCAGCAGCTTAGCCGGGAACAGGGGAGTTGAATATGGCTACACCTTC. This encodes CASSLAGNRGVEYGYTF.

This rearrangement joins TRBV28 to TRBJ2-7; 7 bases map to TRBD1. The CDR3 has 15 residues. V lost 3 bases and J lost 6; bases outside the gene matches: 11. Germline loops: CDR1 MDHEN, CDR2 SYDVKM. CDR3 protein: CASSFLTGSPTEQYF. Here the CDR3 DNA reads TGTGCCAGCAGTTTCCTGACAGGGTCCCCCACCGAGCAGTACTTC.

V is TRBV5-6 and J is TRBJ2-1; 7 nucleotides align to TRBD1. The J segment lost 5 bases and the V segment lost 7 bases, leaving 0 bases of the junction unmatched. Germline V CDR1 and CDR2: SGHDT, YYEEEE. The CDR3 loop spans 11 amino acids. The CDR3 protein is CASDRDNEQFF. The CDR3 region has the DNA TGTGCCAGCGACAGGGACAATGAGCAGTTCTTC.

The chain uses TRBV5-6 and TRBJ2-7; D is undetermined. This CDR3 spans 14 amino acids. V was shortened by 0 bases and J by 4 bases, with 11 bases between the two germline ends. The germline CDR1 and CDR2 sequences are SGHDT and YYEEEE. The CDR3 sequence: CASSLVTTEYEQYF. The CDR3 region has the DNA TGTGCCAGCAGCTTGGTAACTACGGAGTACGAGCAGTACTTC.

The rearrangement joins TRBV18 to TRBJ1-5; tentatively, D is TRBD1 (6 bases). Germline lookup yields CDR1 KGHSH and CDR2 LQKENI. V dropped 2 bases and J dropped 5 bases, with 13 bases sitting between them. The CDR3 has 15 residues. DNA of the CDR3: TGTGCCAGCTCACCATACGATACAGGGCATCAGCCCCAGCATTTT. It codes for CASSPYDTGHQPQHF.

The chain recombines TRBV11-2 with TRBJ2-3; D gene uncertain. The V end was cut by 1 base, the J end by 3 bases, with 5 bases between. The length of the CDR3 is 13 residues. CDR1 and CDR2 from the germline V gene are SGHAT and FQNNGV. Written as DNA, the CDR3 is TGTGCCAGCAGCTTAGTCGTAACAGATACGCAGTATTTT. Protein sequence: CASSLVVTDTQYF. Full variable domain (rest looked up from reference TRBV11-2 and TRBJ2-3): EAGVAQSPRYKIIEKRQSVAFWCNPISGHATLYWYQQILGQGPKLLIQFQNNGVVDDSQLPKDRFSAERLKGVDSTLKIQPAKLEDSAVYLCASSLVVTDTQYFGPGTRLTVL.

The chain employs TRBV10-1 and TRBJ2-1; D gene unclear. CDR1 is WNHNN, CDR2 SYGVQD, per germline (reference sequence). CDR3 size: 13 residues. Trimming took off 0 bases at V and 7 bases at J, with 7 bases between the two ends. CDR3 nucleotide sequence: TGCGCCAGCAGTGAGTCGTCATCAAATGAGCAGTTCTTC. Amino acids: CASSESSSNEQFF.

The chain recombines TRBV5-1 with TRBJ1-5; TRBD1 agrees at 8 bases. In germline, CDR1 is SGHRS, CDR2 YFSETQ. The CDR3 is 15 residues long. V gave up 4 bases and J gave up 2 bases; unmatched junction bases: 5. CDR3 DNA: TGCGCCAGCAGCGTCCAGGGGGCCCGCAATCAGCCCCAGCATTTT. This gives the protein CASSVQGARNQPQHF.